The rows below give T cell receptor beta chains drawn from one sample of a study of T cell responses to AZD1222 COVID-19 vaccine. Method: immunoSEQ multiplex PCR; TCRdb's copy keeps in-frame clones and lacks some. The table records around 150,000 clones, 91% of them present only once. Specimen: peripheral blood, collected 28 days after the second dose of the MenACWY control vaccine. These receptors were taken from an adult who received the MenACWY meningococcal vaccine as a control. Both conserved end residues are part of each CDR3. A D gene is named only where the DNA matches it firmly. Not every row has a clone size; where given, it reads once, few, many or a size class.

d_call | j_call | v_call | clone_size | cdr3_aa
TRBD2 | TRBJ2-5 | TRBV27 | - | CASSSTSTGETQYF
- | TRBJ1-5 | TRBV9 | - | CASSVADNQPQHF
TRBD2 | TRBJ2-5 | TRBV5-1 | - | CASSSLAGDKTQYF
TRBD1 | TRBJ2-2 | TRBV7-2 | - | CASSFRATGETGELFF
- | TRBJ2-5 | TRBV24-1 | - | CATSTSAETQYF
TRBD1 | TRBJ1-1 | TRBV5-1 | - | CASSWGTGGNTEAFF
- | TRBJ1-1 | TRBV9 | - | CASSVVATGVTEAFF
- | TRBJ2-5 | TRBV4-3 | - | CASSQDRVAGSETQYF
- | TRBJ2-1 | TRBV2 | - | CASSPWKTTPNEQFF
- | TRBJ1-5 | TRBV2 | - | CASEQGTGNQPQHF
- | TRBJ1-3 | TRBV28 | - | CASSTATSGNTIYF
- | TRBJ1-5 | TRBV7-2 | - | CASSRDGGEPWPQHF
TRBD1 | TRBJ2-7 | TRBV29-1 | few | CSATPGQGAEQYF
- | TRBJ1-1 | TRBV30 | - | CAWSAGGPEAFF
TRBD1 | TRBJ2-5 | TRBV7-8 | - | CASSQGQADQETQYF
- | TRBJ1-5 | TRBV28 | - | CAITLQGNQPQHF
- | TRBJ2-7 | TRBV11-2 | once | CASSFGTSYEQYF
TRBD1 | TRBJ2-1 | TRBV28 | - | CASSFPGTEPRNEQFF
- | TRBJ2-6 | TRBV19 | - | CASSIWRGTGANVLTF
- | TRBJ2-7 | TRBV14 | - | CASSQMGPRGIGEQYF
- | TRBJ1-5 | TRBV6-2/TRBV6-3 | - | CASSYRGVGNQPQHF
- | TRBJ2-3 | TRBV3-1/TRBV3-2 | - | CASSQGGPSTDTQYF
TRBD2 | TRBJ2-7 | TRBV9 | - | CASSASSGGASEQYF
- | TRBJ1-1 | TRBV10-2 | - | CASSEPRVVNTEAFF
TRBD2 | TRBJ2-1 | TRBV5-6 | - | CASSLWAGGNYNEQFF
TRBD2 | TRBJ2-3 | TRBV27 | - | CASSLAGGPDTQYF
TRBD1 | TRBJ1-5 | TRBV18 | - | CASSPAGTGVNQPQHF
- | TRBJ2-7 | TRBV23-1 | - | CASSPSPRGGLYEQYF
- | TRBJ1-2 | TRBV6-5 | once | CASQQVGYGYTF
TRBD2 | TRBJ2-2 | TRBV7-6 | - | CASSLGPGGTGELFF
- | TRBJ1-6 | TRBV7-2 | - | CASTPTHNSPLHF
- | TRBJ2-7 | TRBV30 | - | CAGRDGIGTEQYF
- | TRBJ1-1 | TRBV14 | - | CASSQGERNTEAFF
- | TRBJ2-1 | TRBV5-3 | - | CARSFKESSYNEQFF
TRBD1 | TRBJ1-5 | TRBV6-2/TRBV6-3 | - | CASSYSDDREGQPQHF
TRBD1 | TRBJ2-1 | TRBV19 | once | CASSGWDRDNEQFF
- | TRBJ2-7 | TRBV28 | - | CASTGGRGIEQYF